This TCR beta chain was retrieved from a study of T cell responses to AZD1222 COVID-19 vaccine. Assay used: immunoSEQ multiplex PCR; TCRdb lists only in-frame clones, some missing. Counted here are around 180,000 clones, around 86% occurring once; the ten biggest clones make up 2.7%. The count of this clone is one. Germline V lookup: CDR1 KGHSH, CDR2 LQKENI. This CDR3 is 14 amino acids long. V dropped 0 bases and J dropped 10 bases, with 10 bases sitting between them. The clonotype originates from an adult in good health. The rearrangement links TRBV18 to TRBJ1-6; D uncertain. Sequencing used peripheral blood, obtained on day 0 of MenACWY control vaccination. CDR3 in DNA: TGTGCCAGCTCACCACCCGGACCCAACTCACCCCTCCACTTT. Translated, it gives CASSPPGPNSPLHF.